This T cell receptor (beta chain) was identified during a study of blood T cell repertoires in COVID-19. Study context: The analysed material was cDNA or gDNA that came from T cells, B-cell-depleted T cells, or PBMCs.

Assay used: immunoSEQ multiplex PCR; TCRdb lists only in-frame clones, some missing. This sample yields tens of thousands of clones, of which 86% are seen a single time; around 7.3% belongs to the top ten. There are a few counts of this clone. At the DNA level, this CDR3 is encoded by other sequences in the same sample as well. The V end was cut by 6 bases, the J end by 1 base, with 6 bases between. Germline CDR1 and CDR2: MNHNY and SVGAGI (reference sequence). The CDR3 spans 12 residues. Specimen: peripheral blood. The clonotype originates from a man aged 45-65 years with active COVID-19. The V and J genes are TRBV6-6 and TRBJ2-5; D gene unclear. CDR3 amino acids: CASSPGQETQYF. For the CDR3, the DNA is TGTGCCAGCAGCCCCGGCCAAGAGACCCAGTACTTC.